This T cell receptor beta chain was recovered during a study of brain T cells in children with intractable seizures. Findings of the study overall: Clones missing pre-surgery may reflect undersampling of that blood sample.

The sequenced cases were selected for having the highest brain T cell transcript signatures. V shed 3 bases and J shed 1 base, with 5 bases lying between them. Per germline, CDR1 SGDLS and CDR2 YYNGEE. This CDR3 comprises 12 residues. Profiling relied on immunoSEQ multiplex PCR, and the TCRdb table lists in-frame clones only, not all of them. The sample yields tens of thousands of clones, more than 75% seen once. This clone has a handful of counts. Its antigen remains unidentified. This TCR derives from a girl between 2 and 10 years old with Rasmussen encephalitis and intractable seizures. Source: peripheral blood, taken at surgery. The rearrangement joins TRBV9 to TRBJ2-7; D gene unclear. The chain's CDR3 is CASSGESYEQYF. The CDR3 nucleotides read TGTGCCAGCAGCGGAGAGTCCTACGAGCAGTACTTC.